The 8 T cell receptor beta chains below come from one sample, sequenced in a study of blood T cell repertoires in COVID-19. The method was immunoSEQ multiplex PCR; TCRdb's version includes in-frame clones alone and lacks a portion of them. Of some 180,000 clones listed, roughly 82% are singletons. The source material was PBMCs or T cells enriched from blood (not recorded which). These receptors originate from a woman aged 55-69 years with acute COVID-19.

V gene TRBV6-1 combines with J gene TRBJ1-1; unclear D gene. Trimming removed 4 bases from V and 7 bases from J, with 22 bases in between. Germline V lookup: CDR1 MNHNS, CDR2 SASEGT. The CDR3 runs to 16 residues. This chain's CDR3 is CASSGANGRLMNEAFF. As DNA, the CDR3 is TGTGCCAGCAGTGGCGCCAACGGCAGGTTAATGAATGAAGCTTTCTTT.

The chain links TRBV29-1 to TRBJ1-2, with D unresolved. V dropped 3 bases and J dropped 2 bases, with 7 bases sitting between them. Germline V gene lookup returns CDR1 SQVTM and CDR2 ANQGSEA. The CDR3 totals 12 residues. In DNA form, the CDR3 reads TGCAGCGTTGAGGCGGGCAACTATGGCTACACCTTC. Encoded protein: CSVEAGNYGYTF.

The rearrangement joins TRBV1 to TRBJ1-4; TRBD1 is the table's D call, not checked against the DNA. TRBV1 is marked as a pseudogene. The CDR3 has 9 amino acids. The CDR3 reads CTSSQAQGF. The CDR3 region has the DNA TGCACCAGCAGCCAAGCGCAGGGGTTT.

This clone was seen a handful of times. This chain links TRBV7-2 with TRBJ1-2; 8 bases match TRBD1. The CDR3 totals 15 residues. The germline CDR1 and CDR2 sequences are SGHTA and FQGNSA. V lost 2 bases to trimming and J lost 2 bases; unmatched junction nucleotides: 4. The CDR3 protein is CASSLSRTGNYGYTF. In nucleotides, the CDR3 is TGTGCCAGCAGCTTATCTAGGACAGGGAACTATGGCTACACCTTC. The full variable domain, with the rest looked up from reference TRBV7-2 and TRBJ1-2, is GAGVSQSPSNKVTEKGKDVELRCDPISGHTALYWYRQSLGQGLEFLIYFQGNSAPDKSGLPSDRFSAERTGGSVSTLTIQRTQQEDSAVYLCASSLSRTGNYGYTFGSGTRLTVV.

This chain links TRBV12-1 with TRBJ1-3. TRBV12-1 is given as a pseudogene. This CDR3 is built from 17 residues. Here the CDR3 DNA reads TGTGCCAGCAGCACTACACCCCGGTTGAGCTCTGGAAACACCATATATTTT. Protein sequence: CASSTTPRLSSGNTIYF.

The chain has TRBV18 and TRBJ2-1; D may be TRBD1 (6 bases). The CDR3 has 14 amino acids. CDR1 is KGHSH and CDR2 is LQKENI in the germline V gene. Trimming stripped 3 bases from V and 8 bases from J, with 14 bases between. CDR3 residues: CASSPSVEGDEQFF. DNA for the CDR3: TGTGCCAGCTCACCCTCGGTCGAGGGGGATGAGCAGTTCTTC.

This chain joins TRBV27 and TRBJ1-2; 7 positions match TRBD1. The CDR3 loop spans 14 amino acids. V was clipped by 6 bases and J by 8 bases; unmatched bases: 12. CDR1 and CDR2 from the germline V gene are MNHEY and SMNVEV (reference sequence). CDR3 residues: CASSPRGTYEGYTF. DNA of the CDR3: TGTGCCAGCAGCCCCAGGGGGACCTATGAGGGCTACACCTTC.

A single count supports this clone. The rearrangement joins TRBV3-1 (or the pseudogene TRBV3-2) to TRBJ2-7; D gene unclear. CDR1 and CDR2 (germline): LGHDT, YNNKEL (reference sequence). Deletions cut 0 bases from V and 7 bases from J, with 16 bases between. The CDR3 extends over 15 amino acids. The CDR3 sequence is CASSQDARKPSEQYF. The CDR3 DNA reads as TGTGCCAGCAGCCAAGATGCAAGAAAGCCCTCAGAGCAGTACTTC.